This TCR beta chain was captured in a study of T cells after yellow fever vaccination. They built TCR cDNA with 5'RACE template switching, a step that put in a universal primer site and UMIs. From the 5' RACE reads, TCRdb called clonotypes with MiXCR, one entry per CDR3 protein. This repertoire shows about 630,000 distinct CDR3 sequences, more than 9% found once; its top ten account for more than 13%. Germline-derived CDR1 and CDR2 are MNHEY and SMNVEV (reference sequence). The V gene end was trimmed by 6 bases and the J gene end by 3 bases; junction bases not matched to a gene: 7. This CDR3 is built from 15 residues. This clonotype was seen only a few times.

V is TRBV27 and J is TRBJ2-2; TRBD1 matches at 7 bases. The sequence derives from a man aged 30 to 45 who received the YFV17D yellow fever vaccine. Sequenced here: PBMCs, sampled on the day of the yellow fever booster vaccination. The CDR3 bases are TGTGCCAGCAGCACGACAGGGCTTTACACCGGGGAGCTGTTTTTT. Translated, it gives CASSTTGLYTGELFF.